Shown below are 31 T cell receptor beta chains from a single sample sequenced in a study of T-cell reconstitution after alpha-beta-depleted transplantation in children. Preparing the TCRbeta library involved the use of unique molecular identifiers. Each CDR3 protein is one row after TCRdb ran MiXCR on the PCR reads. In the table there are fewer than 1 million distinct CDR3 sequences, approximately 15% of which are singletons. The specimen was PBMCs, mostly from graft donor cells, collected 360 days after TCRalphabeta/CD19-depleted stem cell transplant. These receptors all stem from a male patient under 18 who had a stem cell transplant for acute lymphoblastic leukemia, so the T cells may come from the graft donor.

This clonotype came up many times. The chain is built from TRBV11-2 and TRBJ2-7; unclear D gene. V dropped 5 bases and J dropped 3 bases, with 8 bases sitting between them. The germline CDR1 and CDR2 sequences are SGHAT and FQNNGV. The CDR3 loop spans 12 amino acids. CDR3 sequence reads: CASSRNHYEQYF. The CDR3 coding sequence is TGTGCCAGCAGCCGGAACCACTACGAGCAGTACTTC. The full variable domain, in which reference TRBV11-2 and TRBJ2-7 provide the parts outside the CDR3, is EAGVAQSPRYKIIEKRQSVAFWCNPISGHATLYWYQQILGQGPKLLIQFQNNGVVDDSQLPKDRFSAERLKGVDSTLKIQPAKLEDSAVYLCASSRNHYEQYFGPGTRLTVT.

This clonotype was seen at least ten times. The chain's CDR3 is CASSLTSGTFYGYTF. CDR3 in DNA: TGTGCCAGCAGTTTAACGTCGGGGACTTTCTATGGCTACACCTTC. V gene TRBV27 combines with J gene TRBJ1-2, with D possibly being TRBD1 (5 bases). Trimming removed 2 bases from V and 4 bases from J, with 14 bases in between. This CDR3 spans 15 amino acids. The germline V gene encodes CDR1 MNHEY and CDR2 SMNVEV (reference sequence).

CDR3 loop: CSAHRVGNQPQHF. CDR3 DNA sequence: TGCAGTGCTCATAGGGTCGGCAATCAGCCCCAGCATTTT. The chain has TRBV20-1 and TRBJ1-5; no firm D call. V lost 5 bases, J lost 2 bases, and 10 bases lay in between. Germline CDR1 reads DFQATT; CDR2 reads SNEGSKA (reference sequence). CDR3 size: 13 residues.

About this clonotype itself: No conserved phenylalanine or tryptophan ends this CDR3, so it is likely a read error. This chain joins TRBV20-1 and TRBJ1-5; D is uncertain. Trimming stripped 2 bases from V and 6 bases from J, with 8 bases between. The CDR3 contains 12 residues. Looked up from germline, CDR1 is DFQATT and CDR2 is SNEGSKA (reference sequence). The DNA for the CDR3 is TGCAGTGCTAGATCCGTGGGTCAGCCCCAGCATTGT. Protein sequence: CSARSVGQPQHC.

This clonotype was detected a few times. The CDR3 loop reads CSASRPETQYF. The CDR3 DNA reads as TGCAGTGCAAGCCGCCCAGAGACCCAGTACTTC. The chain is built from TRBV20-1 and TRBJ2-5; D unresolved. V shed 6 bases and J shed 4 bases, with 9 bases lying between them. Per germline, CDR1 DFQATT and CDR2 SNEGSKA (reference sequence). This CDR3 is built from 11 residues.

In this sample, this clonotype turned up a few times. CDR3 in amino acids: CASSVTGDSSYEQYF. CDR3 coding DNA: TGTGCCAGCAGCGTTACAGGGGATAGCTCCTACGAGCAGTACTTC. The V call is TRBV7-6, the J call TRBJ2-7; TRBD1 aligns across 7 bases. The CDR3 length is 15 residues. V lost 5 bases to trimming and J lost 0 bases; unmatched junction nucleotides: 7. Germline loops: CDR1 SGHVS, CDR2 FNYEAQ.

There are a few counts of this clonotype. The CDR3 region is CASSLVSPGINEQFF. The CDR3 coding sequence is TGTGCCAGCAGCTTAGTGAGTCCGGGTATAAATGAGCAGTTCTTC. V usage is TRBV7-9 and J usage is TRBJ2-1; D is unresolved. Trimming cost V 1 base and J 7 bases, with 14 bases left between them. The CDR3 spans 15 residues. Germline assignment: CDR1 SEHNR and CDR2 FQNEAQ (reference sequence).

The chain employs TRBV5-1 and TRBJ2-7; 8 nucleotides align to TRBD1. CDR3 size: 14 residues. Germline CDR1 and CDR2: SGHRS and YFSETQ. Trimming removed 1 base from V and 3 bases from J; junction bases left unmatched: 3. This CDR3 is CASSLQGAVYEQYF. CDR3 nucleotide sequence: TGCGCCAGCAGCTTGCAGGGGGCGGTCTACGAGCAGTACTTC.

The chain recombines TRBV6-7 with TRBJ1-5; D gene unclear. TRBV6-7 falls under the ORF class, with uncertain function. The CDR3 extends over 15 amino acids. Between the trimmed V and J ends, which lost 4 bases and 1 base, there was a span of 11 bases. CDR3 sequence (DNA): TGTGCCAGCAGTTCGCGAGCTACGAGCAATCAGCCCCAGCATTTT. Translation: CASSSRATSNQPQHF.

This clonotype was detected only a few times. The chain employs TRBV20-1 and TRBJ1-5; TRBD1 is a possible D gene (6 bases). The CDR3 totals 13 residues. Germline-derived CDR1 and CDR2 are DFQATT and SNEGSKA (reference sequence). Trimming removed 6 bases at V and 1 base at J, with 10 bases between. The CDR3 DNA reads TGCAGTGCGTCCGGACAGAGCAATCAGCCCCAGCATTTT. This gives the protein CSASGQSNQPQHF.

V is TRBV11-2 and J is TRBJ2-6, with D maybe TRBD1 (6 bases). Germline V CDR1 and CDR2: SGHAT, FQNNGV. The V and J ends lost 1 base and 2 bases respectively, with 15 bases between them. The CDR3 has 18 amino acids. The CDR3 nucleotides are TGTGCCAGCAGCTTAGGATGGGACAAATCGCCTGGGGCCAACGTCCTGACTTTC. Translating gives CASSLGWDKSPGANVLTF.

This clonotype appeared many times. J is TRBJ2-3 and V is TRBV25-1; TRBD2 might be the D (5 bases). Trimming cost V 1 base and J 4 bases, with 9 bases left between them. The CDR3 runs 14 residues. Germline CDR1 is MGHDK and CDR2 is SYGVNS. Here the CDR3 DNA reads TGTGCCAGCAGTGAATCCGGCGGGTCAGATACGCAGTATTTT. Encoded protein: CASSESGGSDTQYF. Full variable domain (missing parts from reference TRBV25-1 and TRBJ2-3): EADIYQTPRYLVIGTGKKITLECSQTMGHDKMYWYQQDPGMELHLIHYSYGVNSTEKGDLSSESTVSRIRTEHFPLTLESARPSHTSQYLCASSESGGSDTQYFGPGTRLTVL.

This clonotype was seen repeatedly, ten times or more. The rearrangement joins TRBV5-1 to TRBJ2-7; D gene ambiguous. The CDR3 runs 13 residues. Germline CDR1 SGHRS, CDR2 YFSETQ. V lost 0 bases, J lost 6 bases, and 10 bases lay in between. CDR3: CASSLGGKPEQYF. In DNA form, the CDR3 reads TGCGCCAGCAGCTTGGGTGGCAAGCCCGAGCAGTACTTC. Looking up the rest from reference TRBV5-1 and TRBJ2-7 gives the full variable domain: KAGVTQTPRYLIKTRGQQVTLSCSPISGHRSVSWYQQTPGQGLQFLFEYFSETQRNKGNFPGRFSGRQFSNSRSEMNVSTLELGDSALYLCASSLGGKPEQYFGPGTRLTVT.

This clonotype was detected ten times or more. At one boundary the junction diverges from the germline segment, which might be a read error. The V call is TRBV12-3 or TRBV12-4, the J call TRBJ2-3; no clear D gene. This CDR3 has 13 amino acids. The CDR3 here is CASSLDRGDTQYF. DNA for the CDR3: TGTGCCAGCAGCTTAGATCGTGGAGATACGCAGTATTTT.

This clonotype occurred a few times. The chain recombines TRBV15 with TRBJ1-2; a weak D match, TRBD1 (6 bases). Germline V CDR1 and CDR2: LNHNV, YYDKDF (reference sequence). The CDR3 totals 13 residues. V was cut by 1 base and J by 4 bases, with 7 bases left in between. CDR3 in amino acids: CATSRARGYGYTF. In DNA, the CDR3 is TGTGCCACCAGCAGAGCCAGGGGCTATGGCTACACCTTC.

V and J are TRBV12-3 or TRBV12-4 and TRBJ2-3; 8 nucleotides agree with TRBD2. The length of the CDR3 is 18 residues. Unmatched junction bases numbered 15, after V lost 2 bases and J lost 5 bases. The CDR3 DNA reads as TGTGCCAGCAGTTTACGTCTGGGATGGTATAGCGGGAAAGATACGCAGTATTTT. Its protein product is CASSLRLGWYSGKDTQYF.

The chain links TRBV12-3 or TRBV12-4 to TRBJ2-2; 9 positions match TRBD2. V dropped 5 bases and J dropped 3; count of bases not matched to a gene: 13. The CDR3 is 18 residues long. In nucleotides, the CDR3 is TGTGCCAGCAGTCGTAGCGGGAGACGTCGTGTGGACACCGGGGAGCTGTTTTTT. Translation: CASSRSGRRRVDTGELFF.

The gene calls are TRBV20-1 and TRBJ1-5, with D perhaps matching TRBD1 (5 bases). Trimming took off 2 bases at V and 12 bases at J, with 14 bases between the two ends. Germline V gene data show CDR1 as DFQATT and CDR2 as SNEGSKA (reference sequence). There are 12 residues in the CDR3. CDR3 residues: CSARKLGGYQHF. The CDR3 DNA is TGCAGTGCTAGAAAATTGGGGGGTTACCAGCATTTT.

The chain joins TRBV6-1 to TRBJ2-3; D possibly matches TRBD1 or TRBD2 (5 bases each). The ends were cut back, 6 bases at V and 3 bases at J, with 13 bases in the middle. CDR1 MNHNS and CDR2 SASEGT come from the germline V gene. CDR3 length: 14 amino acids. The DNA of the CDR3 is TGTGCCAGCAGAACCCGTGGGGGAACAGATACGCAGTATTTT. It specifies CASRTRGGTDTQYF.

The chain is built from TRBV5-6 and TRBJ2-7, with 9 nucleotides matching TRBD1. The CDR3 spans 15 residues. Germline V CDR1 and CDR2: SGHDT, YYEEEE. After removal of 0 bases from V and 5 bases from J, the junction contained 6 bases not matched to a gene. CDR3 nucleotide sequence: TGTGCCAGCAGCTTGGAGGGGACAGGGTCGCACGAGCAGTACTTC. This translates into CASSLEGTGSHEQYF.

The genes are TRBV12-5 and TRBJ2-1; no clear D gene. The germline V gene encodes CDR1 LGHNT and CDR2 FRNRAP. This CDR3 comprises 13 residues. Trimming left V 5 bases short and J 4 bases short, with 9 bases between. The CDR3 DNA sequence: TGTGCTAGTGGTAGATGGGATTACAATGAGCAGTTCTTC. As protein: CASGRWDYNEQFF.

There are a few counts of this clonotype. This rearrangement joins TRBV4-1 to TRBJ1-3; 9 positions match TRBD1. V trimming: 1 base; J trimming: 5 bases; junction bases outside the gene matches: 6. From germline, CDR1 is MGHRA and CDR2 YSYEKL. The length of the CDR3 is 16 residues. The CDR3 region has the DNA TGCGCCAGCAGCCAAGCCGCCGGGACAGGGCGAAACACCATATATTTT. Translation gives CASSQAAGTGRNTIYF.

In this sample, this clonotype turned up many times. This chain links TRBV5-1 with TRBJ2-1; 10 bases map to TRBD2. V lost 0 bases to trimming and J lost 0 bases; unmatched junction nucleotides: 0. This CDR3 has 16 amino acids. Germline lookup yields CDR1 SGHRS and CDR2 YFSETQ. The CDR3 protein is CASSLVAGGSYNEQFF. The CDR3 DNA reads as TGCGCCAGCAGCTTGGTAGCGGGAGGCTCCTACAATGAGCAGTTCTTC.

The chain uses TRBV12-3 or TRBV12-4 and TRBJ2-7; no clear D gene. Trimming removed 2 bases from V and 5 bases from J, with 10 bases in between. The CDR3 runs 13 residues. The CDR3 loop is CASSLPHRHEQYF. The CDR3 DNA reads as TGTGCCAGCAGTTTACCCCACCGCCACGAGCAGTACTTC.

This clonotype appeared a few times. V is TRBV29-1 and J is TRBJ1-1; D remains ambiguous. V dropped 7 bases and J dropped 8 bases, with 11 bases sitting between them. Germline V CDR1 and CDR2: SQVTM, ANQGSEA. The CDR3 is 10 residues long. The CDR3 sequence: CSAVTVEAFF. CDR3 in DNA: TGCAGCGCCGTTACGGTAGAAGCTTTCTTT.

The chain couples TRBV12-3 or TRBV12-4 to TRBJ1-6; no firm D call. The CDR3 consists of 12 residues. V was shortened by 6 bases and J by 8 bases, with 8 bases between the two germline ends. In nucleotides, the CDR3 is TGTGCCAGCAGCCAAAGACATTCACCCCTCCACTTT. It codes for CASSQRHSPLHF.

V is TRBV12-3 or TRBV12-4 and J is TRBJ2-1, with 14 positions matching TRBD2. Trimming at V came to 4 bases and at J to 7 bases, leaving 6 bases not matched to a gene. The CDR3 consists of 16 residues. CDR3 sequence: CASSSRTSGRWNEQFF. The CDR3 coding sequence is TGTGCCAGCAGTTCTAGGACTAGCGGGAGGTGGAATGAGCAGTTCTTC.

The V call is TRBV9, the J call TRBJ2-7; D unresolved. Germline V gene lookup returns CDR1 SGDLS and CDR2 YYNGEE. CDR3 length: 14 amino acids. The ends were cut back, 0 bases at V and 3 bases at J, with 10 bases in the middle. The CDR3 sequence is CASSVGVSHYEQYF. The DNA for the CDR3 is TGTGCCAGCAGCGTAGGTGTCTCCCACTACGAGCAGTACTTC.

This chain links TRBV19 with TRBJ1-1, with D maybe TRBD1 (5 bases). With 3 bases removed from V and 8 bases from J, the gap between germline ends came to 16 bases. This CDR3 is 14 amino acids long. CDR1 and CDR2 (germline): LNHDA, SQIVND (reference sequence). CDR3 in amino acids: CASSIRGGWEEAFF. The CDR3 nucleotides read TGTGCCAGTAGTATTAGGGGAGGATGGGAGGAAGCTTTCTTT.

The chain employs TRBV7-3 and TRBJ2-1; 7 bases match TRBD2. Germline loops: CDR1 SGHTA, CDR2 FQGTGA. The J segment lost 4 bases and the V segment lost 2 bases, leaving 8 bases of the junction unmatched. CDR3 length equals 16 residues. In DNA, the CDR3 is TGTGCCAGCAGCTTACTGGCGGGAGTCGGATACAATGAGCAGTTCTTC. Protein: CASSLLAGVGYNEQFF. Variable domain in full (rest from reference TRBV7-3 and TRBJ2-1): GAGVSQTPSNKVTEKGKYVELRCDPISGHTALYWYRQSLGQGPEFLIYFQGTGAADDSGLPNDRFFAVRPEGSVSTLKIQRTERGDSAVYLCASSLLAGVGYNEQFFGPGTRLTVL.

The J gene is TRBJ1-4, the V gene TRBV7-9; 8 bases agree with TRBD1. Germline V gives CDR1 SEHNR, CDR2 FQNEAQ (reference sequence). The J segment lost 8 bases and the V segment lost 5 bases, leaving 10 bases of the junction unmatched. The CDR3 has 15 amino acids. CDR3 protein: CASSAGDRSPEKLFF. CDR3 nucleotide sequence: TGTGCCAGCAGCGCGGGGGACAGGTCCCCAGAAAAACTGTTTTTT.